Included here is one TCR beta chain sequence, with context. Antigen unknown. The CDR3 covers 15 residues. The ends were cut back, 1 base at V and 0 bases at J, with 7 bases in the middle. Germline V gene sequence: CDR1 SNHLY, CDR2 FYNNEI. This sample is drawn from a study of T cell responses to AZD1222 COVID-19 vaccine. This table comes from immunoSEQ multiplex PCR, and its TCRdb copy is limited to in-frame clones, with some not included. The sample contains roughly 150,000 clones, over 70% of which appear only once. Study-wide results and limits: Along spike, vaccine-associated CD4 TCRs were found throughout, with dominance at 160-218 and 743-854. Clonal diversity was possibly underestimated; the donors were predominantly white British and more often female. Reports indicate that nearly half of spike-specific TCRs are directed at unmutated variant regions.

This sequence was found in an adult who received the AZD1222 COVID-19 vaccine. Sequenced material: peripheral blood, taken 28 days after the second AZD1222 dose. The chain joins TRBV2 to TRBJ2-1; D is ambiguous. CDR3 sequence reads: CASSEDRTSYNEQFF. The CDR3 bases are TGTGCCAGCAGTGAAGACAGAACCTCCTACAATGAGCAGTTCTTC.